This T cell receptor (beta chain) was profiled in a study of blood T cell repertoires in COVID-19. About the research overall: Donors in the United States, Italy and Spain gave samples during acute or convalescent COVID-19. PBMCs, B-cell-depleted T cells, or T cells provided the cDNA or gDNA that made up the material.

V lost 4 bases and J lost 1, with 10 bases in between. This CDR3 spans 13 amino acids. Germline CDR1 reads SQVTM; CDR2 reads ANQGSEA. Methods used by the authors: Amplifying reference gene primers gave estimates of nucleated cell counts. Sequenced by immunoSEQ multiplex PCR; TCRdb stores in-frame clones only, minus some. V, J and clone size are those of that table, while D and trimming were read from the DNA. The data contain 210,000 or so clones, more than 75% of them seen just once; the ten biggest clones take up 3.5% to 5%. This sequence joins TRBV29-1 and TRBJ1-2; tentative D call: TRBD1 (5 bases). The sequence derives from a man in his forties or fifties with acute or convalescent COVID-19. The sample taken for sequencing was peripheral blood. As DNA, the CDR3 is TGCAGCGTTGGACAGCAAGTTAACTATGGCTACACCTTC. Its protein product is CSVGQQVNYGYTF.